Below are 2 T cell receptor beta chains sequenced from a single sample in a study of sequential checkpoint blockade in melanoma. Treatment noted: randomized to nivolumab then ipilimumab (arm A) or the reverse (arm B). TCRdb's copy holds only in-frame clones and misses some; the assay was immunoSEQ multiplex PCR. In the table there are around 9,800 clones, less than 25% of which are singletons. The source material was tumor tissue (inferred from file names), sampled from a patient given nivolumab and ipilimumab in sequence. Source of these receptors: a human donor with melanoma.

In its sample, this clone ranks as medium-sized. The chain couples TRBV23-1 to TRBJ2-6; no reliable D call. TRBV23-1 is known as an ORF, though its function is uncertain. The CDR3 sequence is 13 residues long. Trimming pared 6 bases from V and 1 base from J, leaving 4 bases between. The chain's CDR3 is CASRPSGANVLTF. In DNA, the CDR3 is TGCGCCAGCAGACCATCTGGGGCCAACGTCCTGACTTTC.

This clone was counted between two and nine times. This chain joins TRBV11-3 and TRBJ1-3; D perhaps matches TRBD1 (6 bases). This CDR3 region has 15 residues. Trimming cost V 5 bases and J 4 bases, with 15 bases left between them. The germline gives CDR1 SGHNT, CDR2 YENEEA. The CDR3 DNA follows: TGTGCCAGCAGCCCGGCCGGACAGCACGGAAACACCATATATTTT. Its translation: CASSPAGQHGNTIYF. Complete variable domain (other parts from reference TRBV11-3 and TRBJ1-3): EAGVVQSPRYKIIEKKQPVAFWCNPISGHNTLYWYLQNLGQGPELLIRYENEEAVDDSQLPKDRFSAERLKGVDSTLKIQPAELGDSAVYLCASSPAGQHGNTIYFGEGSWLTVV.